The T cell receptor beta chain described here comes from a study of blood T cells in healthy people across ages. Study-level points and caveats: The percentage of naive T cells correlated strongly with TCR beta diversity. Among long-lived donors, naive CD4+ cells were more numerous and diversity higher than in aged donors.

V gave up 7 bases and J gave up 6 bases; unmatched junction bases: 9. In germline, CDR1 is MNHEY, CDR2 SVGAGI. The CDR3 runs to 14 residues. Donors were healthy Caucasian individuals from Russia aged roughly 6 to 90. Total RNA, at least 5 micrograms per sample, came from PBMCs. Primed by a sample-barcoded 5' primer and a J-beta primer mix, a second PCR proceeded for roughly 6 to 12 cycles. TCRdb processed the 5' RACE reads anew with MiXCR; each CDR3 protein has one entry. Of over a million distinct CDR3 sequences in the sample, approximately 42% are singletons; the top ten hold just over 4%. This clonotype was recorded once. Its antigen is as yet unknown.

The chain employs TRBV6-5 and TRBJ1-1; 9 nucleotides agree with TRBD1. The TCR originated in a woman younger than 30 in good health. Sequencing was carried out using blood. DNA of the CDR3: TGTGCCAGCACCCCACGACAGGGGGGTCCTGAAGCTTTCTTT. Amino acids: CASTPRQGGPEAFF.